These 18 T cell receptor beta chains share one sample of origin, sequenced in a study of metastatic and nonmetastatic thyroid tumors. From the PCR reads, TCRdb re-called clones with MiXCR. The repertoire consists of roughly 65,000 clones, with approximately 14% occurring once and the leading ten covering 5% to 8%. Not a single patient had been given any form of treatment at any point before undergoing thyroid surgery. The sample was blood. These receptor sequences come from a male donor with papillary thyroid cancer or a benign thyroid nodule (not recorded which). Some clones in this sample may be carry-over from other donors' samples.

This clone has a count of ten or more. The J gene is TRBJ2-1, the V gene TRBV15; 12 positions match TRBD2. Germline trimming cut 1 base from V and 4 bases from J; bases unmatched to any gene: 11. Germline-derived CDR1 and CDR2 are LNHNV and YYDKDF (reference sequence). The CDR3 has 19 residues. CDR3 protein: CATSRGVVGTSGSYNEQFF. The DNA for the CDR3 is TGTGCCACCAGCAGAGGAGTTGTAGGGACTAGCGGGTCTTACAATGAGCAGTTCTTC.

Regarding this clone: An end of the junction differs from the germline gene, which may be a read error. The chain recombines TRBV7-3 with TRBJ2-1; 7 bases agree with TRBD2. CDR3 size: 14 residues. Germline assignment: CDR1 SGHTA and CDR2 FQGTGA. The CDR3 protein is CASSLSGDYNEKLF. In DNA, the CDR3 is TGTGCCAGCAGCTTAAGTGGGGACTACAATGAGAAGTTATTC.

The gene calls are TRBV20-1 and TRBJ2-7; D is unclear. V lost 3 bases to trimming and J lost 0 bases, with 12 bases between them. CDR1 is DFQATT, CDR2 SNEGSKA, per germline (reference sequence). The CDR3 spans 14 residues. The CDR3 loop is CSASGPVTSYEQYF. CDR3 sequence (DNA): TGCAGTGCTAGTGGTCCGGTCACCTCCTACGAGCAGTACTTC.

Remarks on this clone: This could be a read error, since a much larger clone is one nucleotide away. The rearrangement uses TRBV19 and TRBJ2-1; 8 bases align to TRBD2. The V and J ends lost 4 bases and 6 bases, in that order; junction bases with no gene match: 5. The CDR3 sequence is 14 residues long. The germline V gene has CDR1 LNHDA and CDR2 SQIVND (reference sequence). CDR3 loop: CASSNSGIGNEQFF. The CDR3 region has the DNA TGTGCCAGTAGTAATAGCGGGATCGGCAATGAGCAGTTCTTC. Based on the CDR3 plus reference TRBV19 and TRBJ2-1, the full variable domain is DGGITQSPKYLFRKEGQNVTLSCEQNLNHDAMYWYRQDPGQGLRLIYYSQIVNDFQKGDIAEGYSVSREKKESFPLTVTSAQKNPTAFYLCASSNSGIGNEQFFGPGTRLTVL.

In the case of this clone: The junction shows a germline mismatch at one end, possibly a read error. This chain connects TRBV11-1 to TRBJ2-7; 7 nucleotides line up with TRBD1. The CDR3 extends over 14 amino acids. Germline V CDR1 and CDR2: SGHAT, FQDESV (reference sequence). The CDR3 nucleotides are TGTGCCAGCAGCGTTCGACAGGGAACCTACGAGAAGTACTTC. It is translated as CASSVRQGTYEKYF.

This sequence joins TRBV11-2 and TRBJ2-7; 9 bases are a match to TRBD2. The V and J ends lost 1 base and 0 bases, in that order; junction bases with no gene match: 4. From germline, CDR1 is SGHAT and CDR2 FQNNGV. This CDR3 contains 16 residues. CDR3: CASSLVAGDPSYEQYF. The DNA for the CDR3 is TGTGCCAGCAGCTTAGTAGCGGGAGACCCCTCCTACGAGCAGTACTTC.

The chain has TRBV7-8 and TRBJ2-3, with D perhaps matching TRBD2 (5 bases). V was shortened by 4 bases and J by 2 bases, with 10 bases between the two germline ends. Germline assignment: CDR1 SGHVS and CDR2 FQNEAQ. This CDR3 has 14 residues. In DNA, the CDR3 is TGTGCCAGCAGCTCCGGGGAGATCACAGATACGCAGTATTTT. Translation gives CASSSGEITDTQYF.

This clone was seen a handful of times. A much larger clone lies a single base off, so this may be a read error. V gene TRBV18 combines with J gene TRBJ2-3; D possibly matches TRBD1 or TRBD2 (5 bases each). The CDR3 spans 14 residues. Per the germline V gene, CDR1 is KGHSH and CDR2 is LQKENI. V dropped 2 bases and J dropped 6 bases, with 12 bases sitting between them. As DNA, the CDR3 is TGTGCCAGCTCACCAACAGTGGGACGGGATACGCAGTATTTT. It encodes CASSPTVGRDTQYF.

In this sample, this clone turned up many times. V is TRBV3-1 and J is TRBJ2-1; no clear D. CDR3 size: 13 residues. V lost 5 bases, J lost 5 bases, and 10 bases lay in between. Germline V gene data show CDR1 as LGHDT and CDR2 as YNNKEL (reference sequence). CDR3 loop: CASSWKRDNEQFF. The CDR3 bases are TGTGCCAGCAGCTGGAAAAGGGACAATGAGCAGTTCTTC.

The chain has TRBV20-1 and TRBJ2-1; 9 bases are shared with TRBD1. CDR1 DFQATT and CDR2 SNEGSKA come from the germline V gene (reference sequence). The CDR3 spans 15 residues. The junction had 9 bases not matched to a gene; V was cut back by 0 bases and J by 9 bases. In nucleotides, the CDR3 is TGCAGTGCTAGAGATGTGGGACAGGGAGAATTTGAGCAGTTCTTC. Protein sequence: CSARDVGQGEFEQFF.

This clone has a count of ten or more. The chain links TRBV28 to TRBJ2-1, with TRBD2 matching 8 bases. CDR1 and CDR2 (germline): MDHEN, SYDVKM. CDR3 length equals 12 residues. V was clipped by 10 bases and J by 15 bases; unmatched bases: 14. The CDR3 is CATTRWGLGGFF. The CDR3 nucleotides read TGTGCCACCACCAGGTGGGGACTAGGGGGGTTCTTC.

This clone was seen many times. The gene calls are TRBV20-1 and TRBJ2-2, with D possibly being TRBD2 (7 bases). Trimming cost V 2 bases and J 3 bases, with 13 bases left between them. CDR1 is DFQATT and CDR2 is SNEGSKA in the germline V gene (reference sequence). This CDR3 has 15 amino acids. This CDR3 reads CSARRGEGDTGELFF. The CDR3, as DNA: TGCAGTGCTAGAAGGGGGGAGGGGGACACCGGGGAGCTGTTTTTT.

On this clone itself: One base away lies a much larger clone, so this may be a sequencing read error. The CDR3 sequence: CASSSLSGHLDQYF. In DNA form, the CDR3 reads TGTGCCAGCAGCTCCCTGTCAGGGCACCTCGATCAGTACTTC. V is TRBV11-2 and J is TRBJ2-7, with D possibly matching TRBD1 (5 bases). Trimming took off 4 bases at V and 10 bases at J, with 20 bases between the two ends. Germline V gives CDR1 SGHAT, CDR2 FQNNGV. The CDR3 consists of 14 residues.

At least ten counts were recorded for this clone. This sequence joins TRBV3-1 and TRBJ1-4; unclear D gene. Trimming took off 3 bases at V and 5 bases at J, with 10 bases between the two ends. The length of the CDR3 is 14 residues. Per the germline V gene, CDR1 is LGHDT and CDR2 is YNNKEL (reference sequence). The CDR3 nucleotides read TGTGCCAGCAGCCAGGTACCGGGAAATGAAAAACTGTTTTTT. Translation gives CASSQVPGNEKLFF.

This clone was counted at least ten times. The CDR3 nucleotides read TGTGCCAGCAGCTTAGGCAGGCAAGGCACAGATACGCAGTATTTT. It codes for CASSLGRQGTDTQYF. This sequence joins TRBV13 and TRBJ2-3; D is unclear. CDR1 PRHDT and CDR2 FYEKMQ come from the germline V gene (reference sequence). CDR3 size: 15 residues. Trimming cost V 0 bases and J 1 base, with 8 bases left between them. Supplemented by reference TRBV13 and TRBJ2-3, the full variable domain reads AAGVIQSPRHLIKEKRETATLKCYPIPRHDTVYWYQQGPGQDPQFLISFYEKMQSDKGSIPDRFSAQQFSDYHSELNMSSLELGDSALYFCASSLGRQGTDTQYFGPGTRLTVL.

This clone turned up a few times. The rearrangement joins TRBV7-9 to TRBJ2-3; D is perhaps TRBD2 (5 bases). Per germline, CDR1 SEHNR and CDR2 FQNEAQ (reference sequence). V lost 4 bases and J 2 bases, leaving 13 bases between the germline ends. The CDR3 sequence is 15 residues long. CDR3 bases: TGTGCCAGCAGCTCCAGCGGTGAGACCACAGATACGCAGTATTTT. As protein: CASSSSGETTDTQYF.

This clone was recorded many times. V gene TRBV6-1 combines with J gene TRBJ2-3, with 10 bases that match TRBD2. The germline V gene has CDR1 MNHNS and CDR2 SASEGT. The CDR3 covers 14 residues. The V segment lost 5 bases and the J segment 5 bases; nucleotides outside the gene matches: 4. The chain's CDR3 is CASSRTSGGDTQYF. CDR3 DNA: TGTGCCAGCAGTCGGACTAGCGGTGGAGATACGCAGTATTTT.

This clone was observed a few times. The chain couples TRBV6-2 or TRBV6-3 to TRBJ2-3, with a weak D call TRBD2 (5 bases). This CDR3 contains 13 residues. Germline CDR1 is MNHEY and CDR2 is SVGEGT. V was trimmed by 2 bases and J by 3 bases, leaving 6 bases between them. The CDR3 sequence is CASSYRETDTQYF. The CDR3 DNA follows: TGTGCCAGCAGTTACAGGGAGACAGATACGCAGTATTTT.